Listed here is a single TCR beta chain. Germline V gives CDR1 MGHDK, CDR2 SYGVNS. The length of the CDR3 is 14 residues. Trimming removed 1 base from V and 6 bases from J, with 9 bases in between. The data were produced by immunoSEQ multiplex PCR, yet TCRdb's version contains in-frame clones alone and is incomplete. The sample holds more than 400,000 clones; 90% are singletons and the top ten take roughly 4.3%. Treatment specified: some 20 received Ad26.COV2.S at low or high dose, single or two shots; five or six received placebo; per-sample allocation not given. Collection of samples fell on day 63 after the first vaccine or placebo injection. This sample was taken from a study of Ad26.COV2.S vaccination and SARS-CoV-2 variants. For the study at large: Ad26.COV2.S, an intramuscular injection, was given once or twice 56 days apart.

The rearrangement uses TRBV25-1 and TRBJ2-2; D tentatively fits TRBD1 or TRBD2 (5 bases each). This specimen was peripheral blood, taken in a trial of Ad26.COV2.S vaccine versus placebo. The clonotype comes from a person aged 18-65 years who received the Ad26.COV2.S COVID-19 vaccine or a placebo. The chain's CDR3 is CASSEFEGPGELFF. The DNA of the CDR3 is TGTGCCAGCAGTGAATTCGAGGGGCCCGGGGAGCTGTTTTTT.